This entry is about one TCR beta chain. A junction boundary mismatches the germline segment, possibly from a read error. In each sample, at least 7 million PBMCs were isolated. This specimen belongs to a study of blood T cells in healthy people across ages. Germline assignment: CDR1 SGHRS and CDR2 YFSETQ. This CDR3 comprises 15 residues. It was with a sample-barcoded 5' primer and a J-beta primer mix that a second PCR of about 6 to 11 cycles was run. TCRdb analysed the 5' RACE reads with MiXCR anew, one entry per CDR3 protein. This table has approximately 800,000 distinct CDR3 sequences, around 50% appearing once.

The chain has TRBV5-1 and TRBJ2-3, with D possibly matching TRBD2 (5 bases). The receptor comes from an older man in good health. Sequencing used blood. The CDR3 spells CASSPAPDYTDTQYF. DNA of the CDR3: TGTGCCAGCAGCCCCGCTCCAGACTACACAGATACGCAGTATTTT.